This is a list of T cell receptor beta chains from one sample in a study of OX40 agonist ivuxolimab in advanced cancers. The repertoire was sequenced with immunoSEQ multiplex PCR; TCRdb's copy has only in-frame clones and lacks some. Counted here are about 72,000 clones, roughly 80% occurring once; the ten biggest clones make up approximately 5%. Sequenced material: CD4+ or CD8+ T cells sorted from blood, taken in a trial of the OX40 agonist ivuxolimab. The source of these receptors is an adult with an advanced solid tumor such as melanoma, head and neck, liver or kidney cancer. CDR3s include the opening cysteine and the closing phenylalanine or tryptophan. D genes are given only for firm matches. Clone size, where shown, is once, few, many, or a class for clones that have expanded.

d_call: .
v_call: TRBV19
clone_size: .
j_call: TRBJ2-6
cdr3_nt: TGTGCCAGTAGTATAGGGGAGCCTGGGGCCAACGTCCTGACTTTC
cdr3_aa: CASSIGEPGANVLTF

d_call: .
v_call: TRBV27
clone_size: .
j_call: TRBJ1-6
cdr3_nt: TGTGCCAGCAGTTCCCTCGGACGGTATAATTCACCCCTCCACTTT
cdr3_aa: CASSSLGRYNSPLHF

d_call: .
v_call: TRBV7-9
clone_size: once
j_call: TRBJ1-1
cdr3_nt: TGTGCCAGCAGCTCGGGTCGGGTCACTGAAGCTTTCTTT
cdr3_aa: CASSSGRVTEAFF

d_call: TRBD1
v_call: TRBV6-4
clone_size: .
j_call: TRBJ2-1
cdr3_nt: TGTGCCAGCAGTGGTCCGGGACAGGGGAGAAATGAGCAGTTCTTC
cdr3_aa: CASSGPGQGRNEQFF

d_call: .
v_call: TRBV6-1
clone_size: .
j_call: TRBJ1-6
cdr3_nt: TGTGCCAGCAGTGAAAGGGTGAATTCACCCCTCCACTTT
cdr3_aa: CASSERVNSPLHF

d_call: TRBD1
v_call: TRBV7-9
clone_size: .
j_call: TRBJ1-2
cdr3_nt: TGTGCCAGCAGCGTCGGACAGGGAAATGGCTACACCTTC
cdr3_aa: CASSVGQGNGYTF

d_call: .
v_call: TRBV4-2
clone_size: .
j_call: TRBJ1-5
cdr3_nt: TGTGCCAGCAGCAATTTGAAGGTCAATCAGCCCCAGCATTTT
cdr3_aa: CASSNLKVNQPQHF

d_call: .
v_call: TRBV5-6
clone_size: .
j_call: TRBJ1-2
cdr3_nt: TGTGCCAGCAGCTTGATGGGGGCGAGGGGCTACACCTTC
cdr3_aa: CASSLMGARGYTF

d_call: .
v_call: TRBV4-3
clone_size: .
j_call: TRBJ1-2
cdr3_nt: TGCGCCAGCAGCCAAGATAATCTTAGGCCGGATGGCTACACCTTC
cdr3_aa: CASSQDNLRPDGYTF

d_call: .
v_call: TRBV7-3
clone_size: .
j_call: TRBJ1-2
cdr3_nt: TGTGCCAGCAGCCCCTCGAGCGCAGACTTCTATGGCTACACCTTC
cdr3_aa: CASSPSSADFYGYTF

d_call: .
v_call: TRBV4-1
clone_size: .
j_call: TRBJ1-3
cdr3_nt: TGCGCCAGCAGCCAAGATAGTCGTGAAGGAGCTGGAAACACCATATATTTT
cdr3_aa: CASSQDSREGAGNTIYF

d_call: TRBD1
v_call: TRBV11-1
clone_size: few
j_call: TRBJ2-7
cdr3_nt: TGTGCCAGCAGCCCCGGACAGGGGGCATACCCCTACGAGCAGTACTTC
cdr3_aa: CASSPGQGAYPYEQYF

d_call: .
v_call: TRBV6-5
clone_size: few
j_call: TRBJ1-5
cdr3_nt: TGTGCCAGCAGTGCAGGGGCTAGCAATCAGCCCCAGCATTTT
cdr3_aa: CASSAGASNQPQHF

d_call: .
v_call: TRBV2
clone_size: once
j_call: TRBJ2-5
cdr3_nt: TGTGCCAGCAGTCAAGGACTGTACCAAGAGACCCAGTACTTC
cdr3_aa: CASSQGLYQETQYF

d_call: .
v_call: TRBV7-2
clone_size: .
j_call: TRBJ2-5
cdr3_nt: TGTGCCAGCAGCTTCCAAGAGACCCAGTACTTC
cdr3_aa: CASSFQETQYF

d_call: .
v_call: TRBV7-9
clone_size: .
j_call: TRBJ1-4
cdr3_nt: TGTGCCAGCAGCTTAGGGGTTGCAACTAATGAAAAACTGTTTTTT
cdr3_aa: CASSLGVATNEKLFF

d_call: TRBD1
v_call: TRBV7-9
clone_size: many
j_call: TRBJ1-4
cdr3_nt: TGTGCCAGCAGCTCTGGACAGGGAGAAGAAAAACTGTTTTTT
cdr3_aa: CASSSGQGEEKLFF

d_call: TRBD2
v_call: TRBV6-6
clone_size: .
j_call: TRBJ2-7
cdr3_nt: TGTGCCAGCAGTCCCGGGGGGTTTGGCGACGAGCAGTACTTC
cdr3_aa: CASSPGGFGDEQYF

d_call: .
v_call: TRBV30
clone_size: .
j_call: TRBJ1-5
cdr3_nt: TGTGCCTGGAGTGGGGGAGACATCCAGCCCCAGCATTTT
cdr3_aa: CAWSGGDIQPQHF

d_call: .
v_call: TRBV5-1
clone_size: once
j_call: TRBJ1-2
cdr3_nt: TGCGCCAGCAGCCCCACAGAGGTTAACTATGGCTACACCTTC
cdr3_aa: CASSPTEVNYGYTF

d_call: .
v_call: TRBV18
clone_size: .
j_call: TRBJ2-3
cdr3_nt: TGTGCCAGCTCACCCGACTCTAGCACAGATACGCAGTATTTT
cdr3_aa: CASSPDSSTDTQYF

d_call: .
v_call: TRBV2
clone_size: few
j_call: TRBJ1-4
cdr3_nt: TGTGCCAGCAGGGCCCGGGACGTTGAAAAACTGTTTTTT
cdr3_aa: CASRARDVEKLFF

d_call: .
v_call: TRBV18
clone_size: .
j_call: TRBJ2-7
cdr3_nt: TGTGCCAGCTCACAGAATCAGGGGCCTCATAGAGAGTACGAGCAGTACTTC
cdr3_aa: CASSQNQGPHREYEQYF

d_call: .
v_call: TRBV18
clone_size: few
j_call: TRBJ1-5
cdr3_nt: TGTGCCAGCTCACCGACCGAGGGCAGGGGACAGCCCCAGCATTTT
cdr3_aa: CASSPTEGRGQPQHF

d_call: .
v_call: TRBV5-1
clone_size: .
j_call: TRBJ2-5
cdr3_nt: TGCGCCAGCAGCACGGCCGACAGGAGTTACGAGACCCAGTACTTC
cdr3_aa: CASSTADRSYETQYF

d_call: .
v_call: TRBV5-1
clone_size: .
j_call: TRBJ2-2
cdr3_nt: TGCGCCAGCAGCTTGGCCCGGCCAAGAACACTTGTGAACACCGGGGAGCTGTTTTTT
cdr3_aa: CASSLARPRTLVNTGELFF

d_call: TRBD1
v_call: TRBV7-2
clone_size: few
j_call: TRBJ1-3
cdr3_nt: TGTGCCAGCAGCTTTAGACAGGGGAGCTCTGGAAACACCATATATTTT
cdr3_aa: CASSFRQGSSGNTIYF

d_call: .
v_call: TRBV11-3
clone_size: .
j_call: TRBJ2-7
cdr3_nt: TGTGCCAGCACAACCGGGGTTGTCCACGAGCAGTACTTC
cdr3_aa: CASTTGVVHEQYF

d_call: .
v_call: TRBV25-1
clone_size: .
j_call: TRBJ2-3
cdr3_nt: TGTGCCAGCTCTCTCAGGAGCACAGATACGCAGTATTTT
cdr3_aa: CASSLRSTDTQYF

d_call: TRBD2
v_call: TRBV5-1
clone_size: .
j_call: TRBJ2-3
cdr3_nt: TGCGCCAGCAGTTCTGGACTAGCGGGAGTGGCAGATACGCAGTATTTT
cdr3_aa: CASSSGLAGVADTQYF

d_call: .
v_call: TRBV5-1
clone_size: .
j_call: TRBJ2-7
cdr3_nt: TGCGCCAGCAGCTGGGGGACACCTGACGGTTCCTACGAGCAGTACTTC
cdr3_aa: CASSWGTPDGSYEQYF